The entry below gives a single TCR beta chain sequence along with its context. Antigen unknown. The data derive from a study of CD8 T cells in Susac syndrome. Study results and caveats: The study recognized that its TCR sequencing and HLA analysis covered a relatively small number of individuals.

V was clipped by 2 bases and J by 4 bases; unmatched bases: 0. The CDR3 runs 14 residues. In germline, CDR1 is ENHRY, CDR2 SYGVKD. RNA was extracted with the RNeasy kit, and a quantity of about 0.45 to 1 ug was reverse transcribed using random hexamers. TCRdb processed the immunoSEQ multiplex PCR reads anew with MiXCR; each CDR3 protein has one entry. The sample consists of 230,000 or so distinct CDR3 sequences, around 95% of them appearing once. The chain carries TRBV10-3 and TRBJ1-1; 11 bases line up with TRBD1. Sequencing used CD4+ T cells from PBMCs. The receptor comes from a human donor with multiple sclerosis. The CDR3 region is CAISEGTGGTEAFF. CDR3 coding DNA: TGTGCCATCAGTGAGGGGACAGGGGGCACTGAAGCTTTCTTT.